In its sample, the clone carrying this T cell receptor (beta chain) was seen a few times. Its specificity is unknown. Sorting gave populations that all exceeded 95% purity. The CDR3 is 14 amino acids. Germline V gene sequence: CDR1 SGHKS, CDR2 YYEKEE (reference sequence). J lost 8 bases, V lost 0 bases, and 6 bases had no gene match. This sample stems from a study of beta chain features in type 1 diabetes. As for the study in general: The examined sorted cells totaled around 100,000,000 across samples. Overall study findings and caveats: Patients with Type 1 diabetes showed moderately but significantly shorter TCRB CDR3s in all four CD4+ subsets.

The authors reverse transcribed all of the isolated RNA, so sequencing captured expressed TCRB transcripts. Repertoires were generated with immunoSEQ multiplex PCR, while TCRdb's copy carries only in-frame clones and drops some. In the table there are roughly 150,000 clones, around 8% of which are singletons. Sample: central memory CD4+ T cells from blood. This chain links TRBV5-5 with TRBJ1-2, with 8 positions matching TRBD1. The TCR originated in a woman aged 40-49 years with type 1 diabetes. CDR3 DNA sequence: TGTGCCAGCAGCTTGGAGGCAGGGGGCTTCGGCTACACCTTC. Amino acids: CASSLEAGGFGYTF.